This T cell receptor beta chain came from a study of blood T cell repertoires in COVID-19. Some clones are missing from TCRdb's copy, which holds only in-frame ones; the method was immunoSEQ multiplex PCR. The table shows 350,000 to 550,000 clones, with around 87% occurring only once. Looked up from germline, CDR1 is MNHEY and CDR2 is SMNVEV (reference sequence). The V and J ends lost 7 bases and 8 bases respectively, with 20 bases between them. This CDR3 is built from 15 residues. The TCR comes from a man in his thirties or forties who had recovered from COVID-19. The chain links TRBV27 to TRBJ2-2; D may be TRBD2 (5 bases). Sample: PBMCs or T cells enriched from blood (not recorded which). CDR3 in DNA: TGTGCCAGCAACCCCGGACTCAGCGGACTGGGGGAGCTGTTTTTT. It yields the protein CASNPGLSGLGELFF.